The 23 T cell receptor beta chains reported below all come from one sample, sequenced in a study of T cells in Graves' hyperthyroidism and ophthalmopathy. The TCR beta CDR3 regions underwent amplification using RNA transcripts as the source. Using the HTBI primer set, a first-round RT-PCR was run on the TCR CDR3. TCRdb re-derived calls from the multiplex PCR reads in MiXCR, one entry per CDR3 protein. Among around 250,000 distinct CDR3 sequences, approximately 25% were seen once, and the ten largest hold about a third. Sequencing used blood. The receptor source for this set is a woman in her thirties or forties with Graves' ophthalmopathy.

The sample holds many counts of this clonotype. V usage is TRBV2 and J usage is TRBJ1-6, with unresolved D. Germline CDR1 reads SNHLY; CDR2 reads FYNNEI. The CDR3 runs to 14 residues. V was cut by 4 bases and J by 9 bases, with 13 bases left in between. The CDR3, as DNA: TGTGCCAGCAGTGGGGAACTCTTGGGTTCACCCCTCCACTTT. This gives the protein CASSGELLGSPLHF.

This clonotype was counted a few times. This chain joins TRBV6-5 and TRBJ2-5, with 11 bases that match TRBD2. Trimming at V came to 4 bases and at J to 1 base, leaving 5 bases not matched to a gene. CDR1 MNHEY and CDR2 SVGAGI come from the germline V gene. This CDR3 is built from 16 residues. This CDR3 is CASSFAGTSGQETQYF. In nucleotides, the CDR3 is TGTGCCAGCAGTTTCGCCGGGACTAGCGGCCAAGAGACCCAGTACTTC.

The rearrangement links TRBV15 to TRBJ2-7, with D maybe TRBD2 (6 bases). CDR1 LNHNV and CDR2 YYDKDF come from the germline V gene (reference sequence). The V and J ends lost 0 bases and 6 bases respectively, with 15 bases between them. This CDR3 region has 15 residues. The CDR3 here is CATSRDFGVAAEQYF. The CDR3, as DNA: TGTGCCACCAGCAGAGATTTTGGAGTAGCGGCCGAGCAGTACTTC.

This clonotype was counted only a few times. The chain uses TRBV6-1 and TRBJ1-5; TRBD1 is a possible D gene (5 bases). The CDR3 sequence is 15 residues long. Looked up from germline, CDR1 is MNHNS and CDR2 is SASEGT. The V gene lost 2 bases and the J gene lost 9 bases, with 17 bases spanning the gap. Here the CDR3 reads CASSENWAGSPPQHF. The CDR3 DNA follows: TGTGCCAGCAGTGAAAACTGGGCAGGGTCACCGCCCCAGCATTTT.

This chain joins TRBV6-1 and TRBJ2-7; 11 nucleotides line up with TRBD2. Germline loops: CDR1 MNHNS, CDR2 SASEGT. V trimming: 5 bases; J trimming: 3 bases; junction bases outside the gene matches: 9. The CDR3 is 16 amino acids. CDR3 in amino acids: CASSRTSGRQFYEQYF. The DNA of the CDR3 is TGTGCCAGCAGTAGGACTAGCGGGCGTCAATTCTACGAGCAGTACTTC.

The CDR3 DNA reads TGTGCCAGCAGTTTGGAAAACCGTAATCAGCCCCAGCATTTT. Its protein is CASSLENRNQPQHF. The V and J genes are TRBV28 and TRBJ1-5, with no clear D. There are 14 residues in the CDR3. Trimming cost V 3 bases and J 4 bases, with 10 bases left between them. The germline V gene has CDR1 MDHEN and CDR2 SYDVKM.

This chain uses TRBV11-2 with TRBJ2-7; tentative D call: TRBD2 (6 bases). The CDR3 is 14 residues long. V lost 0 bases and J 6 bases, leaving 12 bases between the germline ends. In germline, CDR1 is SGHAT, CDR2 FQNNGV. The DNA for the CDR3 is TGTGCCAGCAGCTTAGACGGCGGGACCGGCGAGCAGTACTTC. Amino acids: CASSLDGGTGEQYF.

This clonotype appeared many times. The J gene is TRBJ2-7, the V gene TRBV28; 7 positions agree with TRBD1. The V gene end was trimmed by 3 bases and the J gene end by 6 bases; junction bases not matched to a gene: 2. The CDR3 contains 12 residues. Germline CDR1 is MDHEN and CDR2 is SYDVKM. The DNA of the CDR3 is TGTGCCAGCAGTTTCAACAGGGGCGAGCAGTACTTC. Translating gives CASSFNRGEQYF.

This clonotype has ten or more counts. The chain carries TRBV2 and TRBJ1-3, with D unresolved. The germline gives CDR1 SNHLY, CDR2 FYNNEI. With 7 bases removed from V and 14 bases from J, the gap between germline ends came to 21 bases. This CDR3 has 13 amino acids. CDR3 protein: CASTVSDGRILYF. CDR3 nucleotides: TGTGCCAGCACTGTGTCTGATGGACGGATCTTATATTTT.

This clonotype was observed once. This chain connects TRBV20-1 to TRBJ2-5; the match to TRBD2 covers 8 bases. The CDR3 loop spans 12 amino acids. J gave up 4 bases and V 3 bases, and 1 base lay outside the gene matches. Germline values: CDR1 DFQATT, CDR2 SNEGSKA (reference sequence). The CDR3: CSARLAGETQYF. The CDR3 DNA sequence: TGCAGTGCTAGGCTAGCGGGAGAGACCCAGTACTTC.

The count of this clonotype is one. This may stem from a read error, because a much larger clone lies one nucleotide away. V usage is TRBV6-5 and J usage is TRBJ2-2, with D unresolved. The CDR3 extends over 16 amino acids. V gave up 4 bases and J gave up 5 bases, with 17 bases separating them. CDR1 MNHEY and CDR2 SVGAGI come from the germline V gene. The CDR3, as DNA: TGTGCCAGCAGTTTACGATTGGAGATGGTGACCGGGGAGCTGTTTTTT. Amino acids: CASSLRLEMVTGELFF.

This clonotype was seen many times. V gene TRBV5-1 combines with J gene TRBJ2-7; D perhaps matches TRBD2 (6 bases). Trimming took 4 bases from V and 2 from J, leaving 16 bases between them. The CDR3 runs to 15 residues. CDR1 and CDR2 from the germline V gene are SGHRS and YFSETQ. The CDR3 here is CASSPRFSGPYEQYF. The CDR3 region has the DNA TGCGCCAGCAGCCCCCGATTTAGCGGCCCCTACGAGCAGTACTTC.

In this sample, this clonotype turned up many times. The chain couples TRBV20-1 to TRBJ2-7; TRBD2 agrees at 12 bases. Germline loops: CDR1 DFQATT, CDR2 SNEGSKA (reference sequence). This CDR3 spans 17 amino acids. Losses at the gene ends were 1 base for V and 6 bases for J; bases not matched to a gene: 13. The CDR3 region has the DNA TGCAGTGCTAGAGTTGTTCCGCTAGCGGGAGGGCCAGTCGAGCAGTACTTC. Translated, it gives CSARVVPLAGGPVEQYF.

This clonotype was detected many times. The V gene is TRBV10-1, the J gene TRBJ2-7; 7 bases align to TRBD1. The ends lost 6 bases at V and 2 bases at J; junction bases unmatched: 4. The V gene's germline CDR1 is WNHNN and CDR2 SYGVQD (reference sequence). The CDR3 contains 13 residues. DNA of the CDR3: TGCGCCAGCAGCTTTGGACAGGCCTACGAGCAGTACTTC. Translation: CASSFGQAYEQYF.

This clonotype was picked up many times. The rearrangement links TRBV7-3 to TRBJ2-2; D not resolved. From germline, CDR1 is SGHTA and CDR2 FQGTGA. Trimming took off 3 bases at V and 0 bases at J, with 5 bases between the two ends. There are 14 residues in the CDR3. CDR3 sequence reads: CASSLQPNTGELFF. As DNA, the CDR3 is TGTGCCAGCAGCTTGCAGCCGAACACCGGGGAGCTGTTTTTT.

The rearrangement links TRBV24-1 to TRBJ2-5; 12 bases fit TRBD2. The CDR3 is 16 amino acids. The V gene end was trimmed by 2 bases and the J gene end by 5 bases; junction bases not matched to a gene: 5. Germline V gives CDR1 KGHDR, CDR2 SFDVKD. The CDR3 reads CATSDSRLAGVETQYF. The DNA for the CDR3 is TGTGCCACCAGTGATTCCAGACTAGCGGGAGTGGAGACCCAGTACTTC.

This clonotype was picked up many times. The CDR3 DNA sequence: TGTGCCAGCAGCCAAGGCAGGGGAGAGCAGTACTTC. Protein sequence: CASSQGRGEQYF. The J gene is TRBJ2-7, the V gene TRBV3-1; a possible D gene is TRBD1 (6 bases). The ends were cut back, 1 base at V and 7 bases at J, with 8 bases in the middle. The CDR3 runs to 12 residues. CDR1 is LGHDT, CDR2 YNNKEL, per germline (reference sequence).

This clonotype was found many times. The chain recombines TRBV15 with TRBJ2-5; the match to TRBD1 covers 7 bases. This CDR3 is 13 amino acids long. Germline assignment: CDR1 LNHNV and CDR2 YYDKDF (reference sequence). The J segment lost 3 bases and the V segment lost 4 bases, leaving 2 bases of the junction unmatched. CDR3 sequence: CATSITGEETQYF. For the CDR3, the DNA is TGTGCCACCAGCATTACAGGGGAAGAGACCCAGTACTTC.

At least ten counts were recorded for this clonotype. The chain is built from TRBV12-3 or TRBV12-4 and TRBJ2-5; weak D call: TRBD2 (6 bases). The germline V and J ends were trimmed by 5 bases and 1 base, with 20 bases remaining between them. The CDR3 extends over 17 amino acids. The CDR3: CASSQTNSAGPQETQYF. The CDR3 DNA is TGTGCCAGCAGTCAAACTAACTCAGCGGGTCCCCAAGAGACCCAGTACTTC.

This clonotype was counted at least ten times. The CDR3 loop reads CSARDYRVAEAFF. For the CDR3, the DNA is TGCAGTGCTAGAGATTACAGGGTAGCTGAAGCTTTCTTT. V is TRBV20-1 and J is TRBJ1-1, with TRBD1 as a possible D gene (6 bases). The CDR3 is 13 residues long. The germline gives CDR1 DFQATT, CDR2 SNEGSKA (reference sequence). Trimming shortened V by 0 bases and J by 6 bases, and 11 bases separated the two germline ends.

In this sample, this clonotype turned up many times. CDR3 bases: TGCAGTGCAACCGGGACAGGGGGCCAACACTACGAGCAGTACTTC. Translation: CSATGTGGQHYEQYF. This chain links TRBV20-1 with TRBJ2-7, with 12 bases aligning to TRBD1. This CDR3 has 15 amino acids. The junction had 9 bases not matched to a gene; V was cut back by 6 bases and J by 3 bases. The V gene's germline CDR1 is DFQATT and CDR2 SNEGSKA (reference sequence).

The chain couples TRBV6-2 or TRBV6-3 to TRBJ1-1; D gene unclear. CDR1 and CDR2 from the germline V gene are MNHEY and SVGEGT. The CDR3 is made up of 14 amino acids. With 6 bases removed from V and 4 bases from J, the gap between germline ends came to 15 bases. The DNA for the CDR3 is TGTGCCAGCAGCTACGTTGGGCAGGCCACTGAAGCTTTCTTT. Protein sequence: CASSYVGQATEAFF.

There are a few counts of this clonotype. The CDR3 region has the DNA TGTGCCTGGTCCCGGCGGAGGCAGGGGGTGCACGAGCAGTACTTC. It specifies CAWSRRRQGVHEQYF. The gene calls are TRBV30 and TRBJ2-7, with 7 bases lining up with TRBD1. This CDR3 region has 15 residues. Per germline, CDR1 GTSNPN and CDR2 SVGIG (reference sequence). J lost 5 bases, V lost 5 bases, and 15 bases had no gene match.